Each of the 16 T cell receptor beta chains below was sequenced from the same sample in a study of CD8 T cells in ankylosing spondylitis. Regarding the study as a whole: Within ankylosing spondylitis blood, a TCR beta motif made up of several highly homologous variants appeared to be characteristic.

No antigen is known for these receptors. TCRdb re-called the 5' RACE reads through MiXCR, storing one row per CDR3 protein. The sample lists 500,000 to 650,000 distinct CDR3 sequences; approximately 5.3% were seen once. The sequenced material came from blood, either unsorted or a sorted T cell fraction (not recorded which). These receptors originate from a male donor with ankylosing spondylitis.

This chain links TRBV5-1 with TRBJ1-6; TRBD1 agrees at 10 bases. Germline lookup yields CDR1 SGHRS and CDR2 YFSETQ. The CDR3 sequence is 16 residues long. V was clipped by 2 bases and J by 4 bases; unmatched bases: 3. CDR3 in amino acids: CASSFRDRGYNSPLHF. CDR3 bases: TGCGCCAGCAGCTTTCGGGACAGGGGTTATAATTCACCCCTCCACTTT.

This clonotype came up many times. The rearrangement uses TRBV5-5 and TRBJ1-2, with D unclear. The length of the CDR3 is 15 residues. The V gene lost 4 bases and the J gene lost 1 base, with 14 bases spanning the gap. The germline V gene encodes CDR1 SGHKS and CDR2 YYEKEE (reference sequence). CDR3 residues: CASSPRETINYGYTF. CDR3 nucleotides: TGTGCCAGCAGCCCGCGGGAAACTATTAACTATGGCTACACCTTC.

The chain has TRBV10-3 and TRBJ2-1; 12 bases are a match to TRBD2. This CDR3 contains 16 residues. Germline assignment: CDR1 ENHRY and CDR2 SYGVKD. V lost 4 bases to trimming and J lost 6 bases; unmatched junction nucleotides: 7. CDR3 sequence reads: CAISGLPSGRVNEQFF. The CDR3 DNA follows: TGTGCCATCAGTGGGCTACCTAGCGGGAGGGTCAATGAGCAGTTCTTC.

This clonotype was seen a few times. The genes are TRBV11-2 and TRBJ2-1; tentative D call: TRBD1 (5 bases). Trimming shortened V by 1 base and J by 4 bases, and 14 bases separated the two germline ends. The CDR3 spans 16 residues. Germline V gene sequence: CDR1 SGHAT, CDR2 FQNNGV. The CDR3 loop reads CASSLGTGTAYNEQFF. DNA for the CDR3: TGTGCCAGCAGCTTAGGAACAGGAACGGCTTACAATGAGCAGTTCTTC. Full variable domain (remainder filled in from reference TRBV11-2 and TRBJ2-1): EAGVAQSPRYKIIEKRQSVAFWCNPISGHATLYWYQQILGQGPKLLIQFQNNGVVDDSQLPKDRFSAERLKGVDSTLKIQPAKLEDSAVYLCASSLGTGTAYNEQFFGPGTRLTVL.

This clonotype was recorded at least ten times. The rearrangement joins TRBV20-1 to TRBJ1-6, with no clear D. CDR3 length: 12 amino acids. Trimming removed 3 bases at V and 10 bases at J, with 10 bases between. From germline, CDR1 is DFQATT and CDR2 SNEGSKA (reference sequence). The CDR3 is CSASSFGSPLHF. CDR3 nucleotide sequence: TGCAGTGCTAGTAGTTTCGGATCACCCCTCCACTTT.

This clonotype was observed many times. The chain combines TRBV7-9 with TRBJ2-2, with TRBD2 as a possible D gene (7 bases). This CDR3 is 16 amino acids long. V lost 5 bases to trimming and J lost 2 bases, with 15 bases between them. Germline CDR1 reads SEHNR; CDR2 reads FQNEAQ (reference sequence). CDR3 sequence reads: CASSAWGGINTGELFF. CDR3 coding DNA: TGTGCCAGCAGCGCCTGGGGGGGCATCAACACCGGGGAGCTGTTTTTT.

This clonotype was found many times. J is TRBJ1-2 and V is TRBV7-2; D is uncertain. Trimming stripped 2 bases from V and 6 bases from J, with 10 bases between. The germline CDR1 and CDR2 sequences are SGHTA and FQGNSA. The CDR3 totals 13 residues. CDR3: CASSLPGNHGYTF. The CDR3 bases are TGTGCCAGCAGCTTACCTGGGAACCATGGCTACACCTTC.

In its sample, this clonotype was seen many times. V and J are TRBV29-1 and TRBJ2-1, with D possibly TRBD2 on 6 matching bases. The V end was cut by 2 bases, the J end by 4 bases, with 15 bases between. From germline, CDR1 is SQVTM and CDR2 ANQGSEA. CDR3 size: 15 residues. The CDR3 is CSVEQRRGPYNEQFF. Written as DNA, the CDR3 is TGCAGCGTTGAACAGCGGCGGGGTCCATACAATGAGCAGTTCTTC.

This clonotype was picked up many times. The chain recombines TRBV28 with TRBJ2-1, with D unclear. This CDR3 is 14 amino acids long. Germline V lookup: CDR1 MDHEN, CDR2 SYDVKM. Trimming pared 6 bases from V and 0 bases from J, leaving 9 bases between. CDR3 region: CASRDESSYNEQFF. As DNA, the CDR3 is TGTGCCAGCAGGGACGAGAGCTCCTACAATGAGCAGTTCTTC. Looking up the rest from reference TRBV28 and TRBJ2-1 gives the full variable domain: DVKVTQSSRYLVKRTGEKVFLECVQDMDHENMFWYRQDPGLGLRLIYFSYDVKMKEKGDIPEGYSVSREKKERFSLILESASTNQTSMYLCASRDESSYNEQFFGPGTRLTVL.

This clonotype occurred many times. The junction shows a germline mismatch at one end, possibly a read error. This sequence joins TRBV12-3 or TRBV12-4 and TRBJ1-2; 10 nucleotides match TRBD1. The CDR3 loop spans 15 amino acids. The DNA of the CDR3 is TGTGCCAGCATTTTAACCGGGACAGGGGTCTATGGCTACACCTTC. The encoded protein is CASILTGTGVYGYTF.

The sample holds many counts of this clonotype. This sequence joins TRBV27 and TRBJ1-4; no definite D call. The CDR3 runs to 11 residues. The ends were cut back, 8 bases at V and 11 bases at J, with 12 bases in the middle. CDR1 MNHEY and CDR2 SMNVEV come from the germline V gene (reference sequence). CDR3 region: CASGSAFKLFF. CDR3 nucleotide sequence: TGTGCCAGCGGTTCCGCTTTCAAACTGTTTTTT.

This chain connects TRBV20-1 to TRBJ2-6; TRBD1 matches 9 bases. This CDR3 comprises 16 residues. The V segment lost 4 bases and the J segment 2 bases; nucleotides outside the gene matches: 6. Germline loops: CDR1 DFQATT, CDR2 SNEGSKA (reference sequence). In nucleotides, the CDR3 is TGCAGTGCTATACCGGGACAGGGCCCTGGGGCCAACGTCCTGACTTTC. Its translation: CSAIPGQGPGANVLTF.

The chain joins TRBV5-5 to TRBJ2-7, with D possibly being TRBD1 (6 bases). CDR3 length: 15 residues. The germline V gene has CDR1 SGHKS and CDR2 YYEKEE (reference sequence). V was cut by 1 base and J by 4 bases, with 15 bases left in between. The CDR3 spells CASSLSGRGIYEQYF. The CDR3 region has the DNA TGTGCCAGCAGCTTGTCGGGCAGGGGAATATACGAGCAGTACTTC.

This clonotype has at least ten counts. The rearrangement uses TRBV28 and TRBJ1-2; 12 nucleotides match TRBD1. Germline CDR1 reads MDHEN; CDR2 reads SYDVKM. With 6 bases clipped from V and 4 bases from J, the junction kept 3 bases outside the gene matches. The CDR3 totals 14 residues. In nucleotides, the CDR3 is TGTGCCAGCAGGGGACAGGGGGCAGGCTATGGCTACACCTTC. Protein sequence: CASRGQGAGYGYTF.

This clonotype was observed at least ten times. The rearrangement links TRBV20-1 to TRBJ2-3; D gene unclear. Germline V CDR1 and CDR2: DFQATT, SNEGSKA (reference sequence). CDR3 length: 13 residues. The V gene lost 3 bases and the J gene lost 3 bases, with 10 bases spanning the gap. The CDR3 protein is CSASTVLTDTQYF. CDR3 bases: TGCAGTGCTAGTACCGTTTTGACAGATACGCAGTATTTT.

This clonotype was picked up a small number of times. The rearrangement links TRBV27 to TRBJ2-3; D remains ambiguous. Germline CDR1 MNHEY, CDR2 SMNVEV (reference sequence). CDR3 length: 13 amino acids. V was pared by 3 bases and J by 0 bases, with 4 bases between. DNA of the CDR3: TGTGCCAGCAGTTTGATGAGCACAGATACGCAGTATTTT. It encodes CASSLMSTDTQYF.